The T cell receptor beta chain described here comes from a study of regulatory T cells in long-lasting Graves disease (dated by TCRdb to the early 2020s). With respect to the entire study: In the newly diagnosed Graves' disease group, patients had been taking antithyroid drugs for less than 3 months. A total of some 33 samples were covered by TCR sequencing, comprising around 13 persistent and some 20 newly diagnosed Graves' disease patients. The study was registered as a clinical trial and conducted in China. This study used TCR sequencing and RNA sequencing of peripheral blood to compare persistent Graves' disease patients against newly diagnosed Graves' disease patients.

V gives up 1 base and J gives up 7 bases, and the segment between their germline ends measures 16 bases. CDR1 is given as LGHDT and CDR2 as YNNKEL, both from the germline V gene (reference sequence). The CDR3 goes from the cysteine to the phenylalanine over 16 residues. The CDR3 DNA has 48 bases and is translated from base 1. This clonotype turned up a few times. Its binding antigen is unknown. No base qualities exist here, and no much larger clone lies one base off it. What the work shows at the level of the full study, not this receptor alone: A larger number of public clonotypes was shared among persistent patients (about 2,700) than among newly diagnosed patients (around 970). Compared with newly diagnosed patients, persistent Graves' disease patients had lower TCR Shannon entropy and fewer highly expanded clones, which suggests clonal expansion. The authors acknowledged the small sample size as a limitation that may reduce accuracy. Sequencing and analysis were restricted to the TCR beta chain. TRBV28, TRBJ1-2 and TRBJ2-5 were preferentially used in persistent disease, while TRBV20-1 and TRBJ2-1 were favored in newly diagnosed disease. The study examined only peripheral blood because the primary lesion, thyroid tissue, could not be accessed.

The time point tag for this specimen amounts to: newly diagnosed GD, antithyroid drugs for less than 3 months. For both TCR sequencing and RNA sequencing, RNA was extracted from PBMCs in TRIzol. Graves' disease was diagnosed according to American Thyroid Association guidelines. Patients for the study were recruited at an endocrinology department in Xi'an, China. Each patient gave around 9 milliliters of peripheral blood, collected in an EDTA anticoagulant tube. Ficoll Paque Plus density gradient separation was used to isolate PBMCs, and no further T cell sorting was done. An Agilent 2100 Bioanalyzer and agarose gel were used to check RNA quality, while a NanoDrop 2000 measured RNA concentration. Library prep was done by multiplex PCR. The sequencing machine was an Illumina HiSeq 4000. TCR beta libraries were built with iRepertoire HTBI primers and Arm-PCR amplification of CDR3 regions. PCR products were gel purified before sequencing. Per the original workflow: Gene usage analysis of CDR3 amino acid clonotypes used the approximately 62 TRBV and 14 to 15 TRBJ segments found across samples. COPE and FqMerger were used to merge the filtered high-quality paired reads into contigs. Contigs were aligned with BLAST to IMGT TRBV, TRBD and TRBJ reference genes, and CDR3 was defined per IMGT. Any clonotype with a frequency above 0.1% was classified as a highly expanded clone. Shannon entropy served as the measure of repertoire diversity, while the Gini coefficient captured V-J evenness. Public clonotypes were defined as clonotypes shared by more than one individual. The public reads were run again by TCRdb, first through fastp at Q25 and then through MiXCR, and only productive beta chains were kept. Every entry covers one CDR3 protein and lists the most common genes and DNA from its rows. TCRdb, not the original authors, processed these V and J calls. Here the sample has 450,000 to 600,000 distinct CDR3 sequences; about 17% occur a single time. Jointly, the top ten make up over 9% of the sample.

This same sample was also taken into another study, of T cells in Graves' hyperthyroidism and ophthalmopathy. The second study's paper adds: Stable Graves' hyperthyroidism was defined as no progression to ophthalmopathy during 18 months of follow-up. Hyperthyroidism patients were newly diagnosed, had a disease duration of under 2 months, and were aged 18 to 65 years. Any patient with an uncontrolled infection, another autoimmune disease, pregnancy or lactation was excluded. Diagnoses relied on clinical symptoms, serum thyroxine and TRAb, thyroid ultrasound and orbital computed tomography. For the first round of RT-PCR on the TCR CDR3, the HTBI primer set was used together with the Qiagen OneStep RT-PCR kit. Most expanded thyroid clonotypes (frequency above 0.001) were also detected in blood, a finding suggesting that blood repertoires may reflect thyroid immune responses. A model built on a 13 V-J signature distinguished ophthalmopathy from stable hyperthyroidism, reaching 85% to 90% sensitivity and about 81% specificity in cross-validation and 80%/75% in testing. In validation, the model predicted progression to ophthalmopathy with approximately 71% sensitivity and approximately 78% specificity, a median of 6.5 months before onset. To identify distinguishing TCR V-J signatures, a discovery cohort of some 100 patients was used, comprising some 45 with Graves' ophthalmopathy and under 60 with stable Graves' hyperthyroidism. Whether ophthalmopathy could be predicted prospectively was tested in an independent validation cohort made up of roughly 19 hyperthyroidism patients plus 17 patients who later progressed to ophthalmopathy. The 85 to 100 discovery patients were randomly split 7:3 into training and test sets. Thyroid tissue and blood T-cell repertoires from about six Graves' hyperthyroidism patients were also compared in the study. After blood sampling, hyperthyroidism patients were treated with methimazole at a starting dose of 30 mg daily, and ophthalmopathy patients were treated with high-dose intravenous methylprednisolone. Libraries were constructed in a second round of multiplex PCR, after which size selection and purification were carried out. Sequencing of the libraries was done on an Illumina HiSeq2000 using paired-end 100 bp reads. SOAPnuke was used to process the raw data, with reads discarded if the reads contained adapters or uncalled bases, had a mean Phred below 15, or lacked an exact constant-primer or identifier match. High-quality paired reads were merged with COPE v1.2.5, and unique nucleotide sequences were defined as clonotypes. MiTCR v1.1 was used to align the clonotypes against IMGT TRBV, TRBD and TRBJ reference segments. Only V-J combinations with frequency above 0.0001, covering about 99% of repertoires, were analysed. The TCS score was defined as the ratio of F50 (clonal expansion) to E x V (chaos), calculated using BLOSUM62-based TCRdist between CDR3 peptides within each V-J. Welch's t-statistics and random forest reduced 500 to 650 V-J features to 10 to 15, which were used in a naive Bayes classifier (R e1071). No statistical method was used to set the sample size in advance, and investigators knew the group allocation. The paper reports TCR Vbeta CDR3 sequencing of more than 120 peripheral blood samples: around 45 ophthalmopathy, about 75 hyperthyroidism and 17 progressor patients.

The sample here was peripheral blood mononuclear cells (PBMCs), taken at new diagnosis, from a patient treated with antithyroid drugs. The chain employs TRBV3-1 and TRBJ2-2; a tentative D match to TRBD1 spans 6 bases. This clonotype was sampled from a man aged 35 to 55 with Graves disease. Donor details come from another sample of the same person, matched by shared clones. DNA sequence: TGTGCCAGCAGCCAAGGTTGGGGGCCCTTAGGCGGGGAGCTGTTTTTT. This encodes CASSQGWGPLGGELFF.